The 24 T cell receptor beta chains reported below all come from one sample, sequenced in a study of T cell changes during pregnancy in multiple sclerosis. Produced via immunoSEQ multiplex PCR; TCRdb's table is partial and in-frame only. Of 41,000 or so clones in the sample, 90% were seen once. The source was CD8+ T cells from peripheral blood mononuclear cells, collected in the third trimester of pregnancy. All receptors come from a female donor with multiple sclerosis, enrolled in a pregnancy study.

The V and J genes are TRBV5-8 and TRBJ1-2; no definite D call. This CDR3 spans 13 amino acids. The germline V gene has CDR1 SGHTS and CDR2 YDEGEE. Trimming left V 4 bases short and J 1 base short, with 8 bases between. The CDR3 loop reads CASSQDFNYGYTF. The CDR3 DNA sequence: TGTGCCAGCAGCCAGGATTTTAACTATGGCTACACCTTC.

V and J are TRBV5-8 and TRBJ1-1, with D hard to call. This CDR3 spans 17 amino acids. V was trimmed by 3 bases and J by 0 bases, leaving 18 bases between them. Per the germline V gene, CDR1 is SGHTS and CDR2 is YDEGEE. In nucleotides, the CDR3 is TGTGCCAGCAGCTCTTTCTCAGGATCCGACATGAACACTGAAGCTTTCTTT. It specifies CASSSFSGSDMNTEAFF.

The gene calls are TRBV7-9 and TRBJ2-1; 7 bases are a match to TRBD2. J was trimmed by 1 base and V by 2 bases; bases with no gene match: 8. Germline lookup yields CDR1 SEHNR and CDR2 FQNEAQ (reference sequence). The CDR3 is 17 amino acids. CDR3 sequence (DNA): TGTGCCAGCAGCTTACTTAACCAGGGACTATCCTACAATGAGCAGTTCTTC. This gives the protein CASSLLNQGLSYNEQFF.

This chain uses TRBV7-2 with TRBJ2-7; TRBD2 agrees at 14 bases. The germline CDR1 and CDR2 sequences are SGHTA and FQGNSA. V shed 0 bases and J 6 bases; nucleotides not matched to a gene: 7. The length of the CDR3 is 17 residues. In DNA form, the CDR3 reads TGTGCCAGCAGCTTAGCATGGGGACTAGCGGGGGAGTCCGAGCAGTACTTC. This translates into CASSLAWGLAGESEQYF.

The chain links TRBV7-9 to TRBJ2-5; possibly TRBD2 for D (6 bases). Germline lookup yields CDR1 SEHNR and CDR2 FQNEAQ (reference sequence). The CDR3 loop spans 17 amino acids. Trimming left V 5 bases short and J 3 bases short, with 22 bases between. The CDR3 is CASSPMGSGETKETQYF. CDR3 DNA: TGTGCCAGCAGCCCCATGGGTAGCGGAGAAACTAAAGAGACCCAGTACTTC.

The chain joins TRBV28 to TRBJ2-6; TRBD2 matches 8 bases. Germline CDR1 MDHEN, CDR2 SYDVKM. CDR3 length equals 17 residues. The trim removed 1 base at V and 4 bases at J, leaving 6 bases unmatched. The chain's CDR3 is CASSLFQAGAGANVLTF. CDR3 DNA sequence: TGTGCCAGCAGTTTATTTCAAGCGGGAGCCGGGGCCAACGTCCTGACTTTC.

The genes are TRBV28 and TRBJ1-2; 7 positions agree with TRBD1. Germline trimming cut 5 bases from V and 2 bases from J; bases unmatched to any gene: 11. Germline CDR1 is MDHEN and CDR2 is SYDVKM. CDR3 length equals 16 residues. The CDR3 here is CASSPLLRQGNYGYTF. CDR3 DNA sequence: TGTGCCAGCAGTCCGCTATTGAGACAGGGAAACTATGGCTACACCTTC.

V usage is TRBV14 and J usage is TRBJ2-7, with 10 bases identical to TRBD2. Germline V gene lookup returns CDR1 SGHDN and CDR2 FVKESK. The CDR3 covers 16 residues. V shed 0 bases, J shed 4 bases, and the junction held 6 bases outside the gene matches. As DNA, the CDR3 is TGTGCCAGCAGCCAAGATTTGGGGACTAGCGTATACGAGCAGTACTTC. This encodes CASSQDLGTSVYEQYF.

The J gene is TRBJ2-7, the V gene TRBV5-4, with D tentatively TRBD1 (5 bases). V was cut by 4 bases and J by 3 bases, with 8 bases left in between. This CDR3 is 12 amino acids long. In germline, CDR1 is SGHNT, CDR2 YYREEE (reference sequence). The CDR3 DNA sequence: TGTGCCAGCAGCGGTGACAGCTACGAGCAGTACTTC. As protein: CASSGDSYEQYF.

The chain employs TRBV7-3 and TRBJ2-5; 8 bases fit TRBD2. Germline V gene sequence: CDR1 SGHTA, CDR2 FQGTGA. J was trimmed by 5 bases and V by 6 bases; bases with no gene match: 11. The CDR3 totals 15 residues. The CDR3 sequence is CASSPIAGGAETQYF. DNA of the CDR3: TGTGCCAGCAGTCCCATTGCGGGGGGAGCGGAGACCCAGTACTTC.

This clone was detected once. The J gene is TRBJ2-7, the V gene TRBV5-8; TRBD1 agrees at 8 bases. Germline V CDR1 and CDR2: SGHTS, YDEGEE. Trimming cost V 0 bases and J 5 bases; bases outside gene matches: 7. The CDR3 loop spans 15 amino acids. The CDR3: CASSLETGGGDEQYF. CDR3 DNA: TGTGCCAGCAGCTTGGAAACAGGGGGAGGCGACGAGCAGTACTTC.

The chain carries TRBV27 and TRBJ2-7; possibly TRBD1 for D (6 bases). V dropped 7 bases and J dropped 3 bases, with 13 bases sitting between them. The germline V gene has CDR1 MNHEY and CDR2 SMNVEV (reference sequence). The CDR3 sequence is 13 residues long. The CDR3 protein is CASTRTVGYEQYF. CDR3 DNA sequence: TGTGCCAGCACTAGGACAGTCGGCTACGAGCAGTACTTC.

As DNA, the CDR3 is TGTGCCAGCAGTACACCTGGACTCCGGAGGTCCTACGAGCAGTACTTC. Amino acid sequence: CASSTPGLRRSYEQYF. This chain joins TRBV11-2 and TRBJ2-7, with D possibly matching TRBD2 (5 bases). CDR3 size: 16 residues. Trimming took 6 bases from V and 1 from J, leaving 19 bases between them. Looked up from germline, CDR1 is SGHAT and CDR2 is FQNNGV.

The CDR3 region has the DNA TGTGCCAGCAGTGAATCCGGTCAGGGTCTGATAGATACGCAGTATTTT. This codes for CASSESGQGLIDTQYF. V is TRBV25-1 and J is TRBJ2-3, with D perhaps TRBD1 (5 bases). V gave up 1 base and J gave up 5 bases, with 16 bases separating them. Germline assignment: CDR1 MGHDK and CDR2 SYGVNS. The CDR3 extends over 16 amino acids.

This sequence joins TRBV4-1 and TRBJ2-7, with 12 bases lining up with TRBD2. Germline values: CDR1 MGHRA, CDR2 YSYEKL. There are 15 residues in the CDR3. J was trimmed by 2 bases and V by 5 bases; bases with no gene match: 4. This CDR3 is CASSIRLAGAYEQYF. CDR3 bases: TGCGCCAGCAGCATCCGACTAGCGGGGGCCTACGAGCAGTACTTC.

The chain has TRBV5-6 and TRBJ2-5; 9 bases are a match to TRBD1. V shed 5 bases and J 9 bases; nucleotides not matched to a gene: 5. The CDR3 extends over 12 amino acids. In germline, CDR1 is SGHDT, CDR2 YYEEEE. The CDR3: CASRATGGPQYF. DNA for the CDR3: TGTGCCAGCAGAGCGACAGGGGGGCCCCAGTACTTC.

The gene calls are TRBV7-2 and TRBJ2-2, with 7 nucleotides matching TRBD1. Germline V gives CDR1 SGHTA, CDR2 FQGNSA. V shed 5 bases, J shed 4 bases, and the junction held 7 bases outside the gene matches. CDR3 length: 15 residues. CDR3 amino acids: CASSTDRVLTGELFF. The DNA for the CDR3 is TGTGCCAGCAGCACCGACAGGGTGCTCACCGGGGAGCTGTTTTTT. Supplemented by reference TRBV7-2 and TRBJ2-2, the full variable domain reads GAGVSQSPSNKVTEKGKDVELRCDPISGHTALYWYRQSLGQGLEFLIYFQGNSAPDKSGLPSDRFSAERTGGSVSTLTIQRTQQEDSAVYLCASSTDRVLTGELFFGEGSRLTVL.

The DNA of the CDR3 is TGTGCCAGCAGCCAAAGGAGCGTCTACGAGCAGTACTTC. This gives the protein CASSQRSVYEQYF. V gene TRBV11-2 combines with J gene TRBJ2-7; D is uncertain. V was shortened by 5 bases and J by 3 bases, with 11 bases between the two germline ends. The CDR3 contains 13 residues. Germline CDR1 SGHAT, CDR2 FQNNGV.

The rearrangement links TRBV11-1 to TRBJ2-5; D possibly corresponds to TRBD2 (6 bases). The V end was cut by 7 bases, the J end by 2 bases, with 11 bases between. Per germline, CDR1 SGHAT and CDR2 FQDESV (reference sequence). CDR3 size: 13 residues. The CDR3 DNA is TGTGCCAGCACCCTAAGCGGGCAAGAGACCCAGTACTTC. The encoded protein is CASTLSGQETQYF.

The chain recombines TRBV27 with TRBJ2-1, with TRBD1 as a possible D gene (6 bases). Germline CDR1 is MNHEY and CDR2 is SMNVEV (reference sequence). The CDR3 spans 16 residues. V lost 6 bases, J lost 0 bases, and 15 bases lay in between. CDR3 DNA sequence: TGTGCCAGCAGGAAGATTGGACAGAGCTCCTACAATGAGCAGTTCTTC. It yields the protein CASRKIGQSSYNEQFF.

The rearrangement joins TRBV29-1 to TRBJ2-7, with 7 bases identical to TRBD1. This CDR3 has 12 amino acids. Losses at the gene ends were 6 bases for V and 4 bases for J; bases not matched to a gene: 6. CDR1 and CDR2 (germline): SQVTM, ANQGSEA. In nucleotides, the CDR3 is TGCAGCGTCTACGGGACAGAATACGAGCAGTACTTC. It specifies CSVYGTEYEQYF.

The chain uses TRBV5-1 and TRBJ2-2; TRBD1 matches 9 bases. Trimming cost V 3 bases and J 3 bases; bases outside gene matches: 3. Per germline, CDR1 SGHRS and CDR2 YFSETQ. The length of the CDR3 is 15 residues. This CDR3 is CASSWDRVDTGELFF. For the CDR3, the DNA is TGCGCCAGCAGCTGGGACAGGGTTGACACCGGGGAGCTGTTTTTT.

This CDR3 is CASSLVHRGDGYTF. In DNA form, the CDR3 reads TGTGCCAGCAGCTTAGTACACAGGGGCGATGGCTACACCTTC. The rearrangement uses TRBV7-9 and TRBJ1-2; TRBD1 aligns across 7 bases. The V and J ends lost 1 base and 6 bases, in that order; junction bases with no gene match: 5. This CDR3 spans 14 amino acids. The germline V gene encodes CDR1 SEHNR and CDR2 FQNEAQ (reference sequence).

The V call is TRBV4-1, the J call TRBJ2-7; 12 bases agree with TRBD2. V was pared by 1 base and J by 2 bases, with 9 bases of the junction left unmatched. This CDR3 has 18 residues. The germline CDR1 and CDR2 sequences are MGHRA and YSYEKL. CDR3 region: CASSQGWTSGAWAYEQYF. DNA of the CDR3: TGCGCCAGCAGCCAAGGTTGGACTAGCGGGGCCTGGGCCTACGAGCAGTACTTC.